This T cell receptor (beta chain) was found in a study of OX40 agonist ivuxolimab in advanced cancers. Study-wide context: The dose of intravenous ivuxolimab that patients received every 2 weeks ranged from 0.01 to 10 mg/kg. Roughly two fifths of patients had received prior checkpoint inhibitor therapy. Study-level points and caveats: The average count of expanded clones was higher among CD8+ T cells than among CD4+.

Comment on this clone: What it recognizes is unknown.

The protocol was immunoSEQ multiplex PCR, while the TCRdb copy is restricted to in-frame clones and leaves out a portion. This table has about 63,000 clones, around 90% appearing once. Trimming shortened V by 5 bases and J by 5 bases, and 6 bases separated the two germline ends. CDR1 and CDR2 from the germline V gene are SEHNR and FQNEAQ (reference sequence). This CDR3 region has 11 residues. This sequence joins TRBV7-9 and TRBJ2-5; no firm D call. Sample: CD4+ or CD8+ T cells sorted from blood, taken in a trial of the OX40 agonist ivuxolimab. The sequence derives from an adult with an advanced solid tumor such as melanoma, head and neck, liver or kidney cancer. The CDR3 coding sequence is TGTGCCAGCAGCCCCCAGGAGACCCAGTACTTC. Translation gives CASSPQETQYF.